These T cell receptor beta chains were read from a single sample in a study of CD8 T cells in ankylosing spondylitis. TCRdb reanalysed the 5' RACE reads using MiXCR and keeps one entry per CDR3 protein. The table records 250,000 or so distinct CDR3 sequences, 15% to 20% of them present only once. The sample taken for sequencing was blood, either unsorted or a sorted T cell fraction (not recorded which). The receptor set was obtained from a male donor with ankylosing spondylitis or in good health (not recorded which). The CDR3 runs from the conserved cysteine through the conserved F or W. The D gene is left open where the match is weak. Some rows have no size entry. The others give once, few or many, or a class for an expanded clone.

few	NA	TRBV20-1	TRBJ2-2	TGCAGTCTCAGGACCGGGCCCGGGGAGCTGTTTTTT	CSLRTGPGELFF
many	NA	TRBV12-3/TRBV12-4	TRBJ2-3	TGTGCCAGCAGCTACAGGGTAGATACGCAGTATTTT	CASSYRVDTQYF
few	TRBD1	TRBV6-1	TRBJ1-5	TGTGCCAGCAGTGAAAGACAGGGCAGACAGCCCCAGCATTTT	CASSERQGRQPQHF
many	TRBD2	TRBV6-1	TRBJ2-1	TGTGCCAGCAGTGTCGGACTAGCGGGACATAATGAGCAGTTCTTC	CASSVGLAGHNEQFF
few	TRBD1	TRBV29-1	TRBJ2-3	TGCAGCGTTGAACTACCGGGACAGGCCTCAGATACGCAGTATTTT	CSVELPGQASDTQYF
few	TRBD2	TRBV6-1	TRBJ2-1	TGTGCCAGCATGGGCGGGAGTGACTACAATGAGCAGTTCTTC	CASMGGSDYNEQFF
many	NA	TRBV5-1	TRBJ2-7	TGCGCCAGCAGCAATGGCCGCTGGACGAGCTCCTACGAGCAGTACTTC	CASSNGRWTSSYEQYF
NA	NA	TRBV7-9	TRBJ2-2	TGTGCCAGCAGCGCCCGGGACTCAAACACCGGGGAGCTGTTTTTT	CASSARDSNTGELFF
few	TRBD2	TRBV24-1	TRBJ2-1	TGTGCCACCAGTGATCCTAGCGGGAGGGGGGACAATGAGCAGTTCTTC	CATSDPSGRGDNEQFF
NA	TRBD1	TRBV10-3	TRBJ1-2	TGTGCCATCAATATACCCGGGACAGGGAACTATGGCTACACCTTC	CAINIPGTGNYGYTF
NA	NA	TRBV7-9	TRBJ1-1	TGTGCCAGCAGCCCCCAACAAGGGAGTGGTGAAGCTTTCTTT	CASSPQQGSGEAFF
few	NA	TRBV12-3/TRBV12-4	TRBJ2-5	TGTGCCAGCACTCCTAGTCGGGGTATGGAGACCCAGTACTTC	CASTPSRGMETQYF
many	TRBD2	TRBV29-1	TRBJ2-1	TGCAGCGTTGAAAGGTTTACTAGCGGGGGGAATGAGCAGTTCTTC	CSVERFTSGGNEQFF
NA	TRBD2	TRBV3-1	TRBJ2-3	TGTGCCAGCAGCCAAGCCCTGGCGACTAGCGGGAACACAGATACGCAGTATTTT	CASSQALATSGNTDTQYF
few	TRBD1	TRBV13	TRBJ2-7	TGTGCCAGCAGCACCCGGGACAGGGACTACGAGCAGTACTTC	CASSTRDRDYEQYF
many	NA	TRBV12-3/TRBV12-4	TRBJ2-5	TGTGCCAGCAGTTTCCTATCGGAGACCCAGTACTTC	CASSFLSETQYF
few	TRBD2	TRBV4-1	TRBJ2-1	TGCGCCAGCAGCCAGGGGACTAGCGCCTACAATGAGCAGTTCTTC	CASSQGTSAYNEQFF
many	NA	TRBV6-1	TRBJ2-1	TGTGCCACCGCACTAGTCCCCCCCTACAATGAGCAGTTCTTC	CATALVPPYNEQFF
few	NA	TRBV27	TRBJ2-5	TGTGCCAGCAGTCGCTGGGTGGGGGAGACCCAGTACTTC	CASSRWVGETQYF
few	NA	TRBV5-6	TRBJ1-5	TGTGCCAGCAGCACCCCCGGAGGTCAGCCCCAGCATTTT	CASSTPGGQPQHF
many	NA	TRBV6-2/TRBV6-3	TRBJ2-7	TGTGCCAGCCGACTCCGCGGATTTAGCTCCTACGAGCAGTACTTC	CASRLRGFSSYEQYF
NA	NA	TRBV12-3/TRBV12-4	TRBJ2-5	TGTGCCAGCAGTCCCATGTTGGAGACCCAGTACTTC	CASSPMLETQYF
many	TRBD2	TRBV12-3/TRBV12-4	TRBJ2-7	TGTGCCATCCGTAAGGAGGGAGGGAATTCCTACGAGCAGTACTTC	CAIRKEGGNSYEQYF
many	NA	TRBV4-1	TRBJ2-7	TGCGCCAGCAGCCAAGATCGGGGTAGTCCCGCCTACGAGCAGTACTTC	CASSQDRGSPAYEQYF
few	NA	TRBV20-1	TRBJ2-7	TGCAGTGCTAGAAATGAACTAGAGAGCTCCTACGAGCAGTACTTC	CSARNELESSYEQYF
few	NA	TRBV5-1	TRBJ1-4	TGCGCCAGCAGCTTGGACCAGGGGTGGCAAACTAATGAAAAACTGTTTTTT	CASSLDQGWQTNEKLFF
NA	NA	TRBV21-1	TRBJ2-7	TGTGCCAGCAGCATGGACAGCTCCTACGAGCAGTACTTC	CASSMDSSYEQYF
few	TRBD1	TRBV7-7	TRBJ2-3	TGTGCTAGCAGCTTAGGACAGGGGCGCCTCGTATACACAGATACGCAGTATTTT	CASSLGQGRLVYTDTQYF
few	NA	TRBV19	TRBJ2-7	TGTGCCAGTAGTATCCAGGGGCCGGATGACTACGAGCAGTACTTC	CASSIQGPDDYEQYF
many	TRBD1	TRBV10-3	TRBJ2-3	TGTGCCATCACAGACAGGGGGACAGATACGCAGTATTTT	CAITDRGTDTQYF
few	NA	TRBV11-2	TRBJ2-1	TGTGCCAGCAGACAGCTGAATAAGGCGGGCAATGAGCAGTTCTTC	CASRQLNKAGNEQFF
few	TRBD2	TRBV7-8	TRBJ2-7	TGTGCCAGCAGCTTCAGCGAGACTAGCGACTACGAGCAGTACTTC	CASSFSETSDYEQYF
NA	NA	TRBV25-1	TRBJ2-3	TGTGCCAGCAGGGGGGATACGCAGTATTTT	CASRGDTQYF
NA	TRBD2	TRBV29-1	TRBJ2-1	TGCAGCGTCATGGGACTAGCGGGCCTCTCCTACAATGAGCAGTTCTTC	CSVMGLAGLSYNEQFF
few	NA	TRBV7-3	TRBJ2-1	TGTGCCAGCAGCCCTACGGCAGGGGACGCCTACAATGAGCAGTTCTTC	CASSPTAGDAYNEQFF
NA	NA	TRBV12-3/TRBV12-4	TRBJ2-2	TGTGCCAGCAGCTATCGTTATGGGGAGCTGTTTTTT	CASSYRYGELFF
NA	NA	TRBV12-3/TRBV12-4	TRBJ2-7	TGTGCCAGCAGTAGCCAACTGGGCCACGAGCAGTACTTC	CASSSQLGHEQYF
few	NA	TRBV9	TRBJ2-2	TGTGCCAGCAGCGGTGTCGCCGGGGCGGGCACCGGGGAGCTGTTTTTT	CASSGVAGAGTGELFF
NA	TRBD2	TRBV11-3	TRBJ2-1	TGTGCCAGCAGCTTATCCCTAGCGGGAGGGCACAATGAGCAGTTCTTC	CASSLSLAGGHNEQFF
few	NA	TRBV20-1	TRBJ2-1	TGCAGTGCACCTAGCGTGAGAGGCCCCTACAATGAGCAGTTCTTC	CSAPSVRGPYNEQFF
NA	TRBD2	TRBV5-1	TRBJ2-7	TGCGCCAGCAAATTGACTAGCGGTACCTACGAGCAGTACTTC	CASKLTSGTYEQYF
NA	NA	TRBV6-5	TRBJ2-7	TGTGCCAGCAGTTACCCTGACTCGTACGAGCAGTACTTC	CASSYPDSYEQYF
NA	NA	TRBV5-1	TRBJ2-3	TGCGCCAGCAGCTTTGAGGGGGATACGCAGTATTTT	CASSFEGDTQYF
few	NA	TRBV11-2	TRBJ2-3	TGTGCCAGCAGCTTAGATGCCCAGCGGAGGCGCACAGATACGCAGTATTTT	CASSLDAQRRRTDTQYF
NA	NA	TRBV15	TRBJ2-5	TGTGCCACCAGCAGAGAGCCGGGTTTAGAGACCCAGTACTTC	CATSREPGLETQYF
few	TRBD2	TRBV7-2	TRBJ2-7	TGTGCCAGCAGCCCCTTAGCGGGAGAGAGTTCCTACGAGCAGTACTTC	CASSPLAGESSYEQYF